Sequencing of this TCR beta chain was carried out in a study of T cell responses to AZD1222 COVID-19 vaccine. Libraries were prepared by immunoSEQ multiplex PCR; TCRdb keeps only in-frame clonotypes and omits some of them. The sample records fewer than 150,000 clones, about 93% being singletons. Findings of the study overall: The peak T cell response came first, and repertoires were sampled only after it. Spike was spanned by vaccine-associated CD4 TCRs, which were dominant at 160-218 and 743-854. Clonal diversity may have been underestimated in mostly white British donors.

Second-dose recipients at about 4 or about 12 weeks were treated as one pooled group. With respect to this clone: The antigen remains unidentified.

The specimen comprised peripheral blood, sampled 28 days after the second AZD1222 dose. This sequence originates from an adult who received the AZD1222 COVID-19 vaccine.

In DNA, the CDR3 is TGTGCCAGCAGTTCGGGAATCAATCAGCCCCAGCATTTT. Amino acid sequence: CASSSGINQPQHF. The chain is built from TRBV28 and TRBJ1-5; D call uncertain. The ends were cut back, 4 bases at V and 3 bases at J, with 7 bases in the middle. Germline CDR1 and CDR2: MDHEN and SYDVKM. The CDR3 totals 13 residues.